Shown below are 20 T cell receptor beta chains from a single sample sequenced in a study of T cell responses to AZD1222 COVID-19 vaccine. This table comes from immunoSEQ multiplex PCR, and its TCRdb copy is limited to in-frame clones, with some not included. The table records some 40,000 clones, 80% of them present only once. The material was peripheral blood, obtained on day 0 of AZD1222 vaccination. These receptors originate from an adult in good health.

The gene calls are TRBV3-1 (or the pseudogene TRBV3-2) and TRBJ2-1; 8 bases map to TRBD2. The CDR3 totals 17 residues. CDR1 is LGHDT, CDR2 YNNKEL, per germline (reference sequence). The trim removed 1 base at V and 9 bases at J, leaving 14 bases unmatched. The CDR3 loop is CASSQARGRGGSSEQFF. In DNA form, the CDR3 reads TGTGCCAGCAGCCAAGCCCGGGGTCGCGGGGGGTCCAGTGAGCAGTTCTTC.

The gene calls are TRBV11-2 and TRBJ2-1; D call uncertain. The V and J ends lost 3 bases and 5 bases respectively, with 17 bases between them. There are 16 residues in the CDR3. Germline V CDR1 and CDR2: SGHAT, FQNNGV. CDR3 sequence (DNA): TGTGCCAGCAGCTTTAAAGTGAGGAATCGGCACAATGAGCAGTTCTTC. This sequence encodes CASSFKVRNRHNEQFF.

The chain links TRBV16 to TRBJ1-1; 8 nucleotides match TRBD1. Germline CDR1 KGHSY, CDR2 FQNENV. The trim removed 4 bases at V and 1 base at J, leaving 8 bases unmatched. The CDR3 runs 16 residues. The CDR3 is CASSRTFDRGNTEAFF. DNA for the CDR3: TGTGCCAGCAGCCGAACCTTCGACAGGGGGAACACTGAAGCTTTCTTT.

The chain carries TRBV3-1 (or the pseudogene TRBV3-2) and TRBJ1-2, with D possibly TRBD1 on 5 matching bases. This CDR3 has 16 amino acids. V shed 1 base and J shed 7 bases, with 19 bases lying between them. Germline values: CDR1 LGHDT, CDR2 YNNKEL (reference sequence). The CDR3 loop reads CASSQGLGGGSFGYTF. The CDR3 nucleotides are TGTGCCAGCAGCCAAGGACTTGGGGGAGGATCTTTTGGCTACACCTTC.

The rearrangement joins TRBV2 to TRBJ2-2; D possibly corresponds to TRBD1 (5 bases). With 4 bases removed from V and 5 bases from J, the gap between germline ends came to 14 bases. Germline CDR1 and CDR2: SNHLY and FYNNEI. The CDR3 totals 15 residues. CDR3 sequence (DNA): TGTGCCAGCAGTGGTAGGGGCCTTCTGACCGGGGAGCTGTTTTTT. Protein: CASSGRGLLTGELFF.

This sequence joins TRBV15 and TRBJ2-6; 11 nucleotides align to TRBD1. Trimming removed 1 base from V and 4 bases from J; junction bases left unmatched: 6. Germline values: CDR1 LNHNV, CDR2 YYDKDF (reference sequence). The CDR3 is made up of 18 amino acids. The CDR3: CATSRGGTGGSGANVLTF. CDR3 in DNA: TGTGCCACCAGCAGAGGAGGGACAGGGGGTTCAGGGGCCAACGTCCTGACTTTC.

This clone was counted a few times. V is TRBV10-1 and J is TRBJ1-1; D gene ambiguous. The CDR3 contains 12 residues. V gave up 6 bases and J gave up 1 base, with 6 bases separating them. The germline gives CDR1 WNHNN, CDR2 SYGVQD (reference sequence). The CDR3 DNA sequence: TGCGCCAGCAGCTACAGGAACACTGAAGCTTTCTTT. This codes for CASSYRNTEAFF.

This rearrangement joins TRBV12-5 to TRBJ2-3; D is unresolved. The germline gives CDR1 LGHNT, CDR2 FRNRAP. V was trimmed by 0 bases and J by 2 bases, leaving 12 bases between them. The CDR3 is 16 amino acids. Written as DNA, the CDR3 is TGTGCTAGTGGTTTGGTGGCAGTCGCCCTCACAGATACGCAGTATTTT. Its translation is CASGLVAVALTDTQYF. Full variable domain (remainder filled in from reference TRBV12-5 and TRBJ2-3): DARVTQTPRHKVTEMGQEVTMRCQPILGHNTVFWYRQTMMQGLELLAYFRNRAPLDDSGMPKDRFSAEMPDATLATLKIQPSEPRDSAVYFCASGLVAVALTDTQYFGPGTRLTVL.

This clone has more than one count but fewer than ten. The chain links TRBV20-1 to TRBJ1-6; TRBD1 might be the D (6 bases). Germline assignment: CDR1 DFQATT and CDR2 SNEGSKA (reference sequence). V was cut by 3 bases and J by 9 bases, with 12 bases left in between. The length of the CDR3 is 13 residues. In DNA, the CDR3 is TGCAGTGCTAGTCACAGGGCAAGTTCACCCCTCCACTTT. Amino acids: CSASHRASSPLHF.

This clone has just a few counts. J is TRBJ1-6 and V is TRBV18; 9 positions agree with TRBD1. This CDR3 comprises 18 residues. Germline values: CDR1 KGHSH, CDR2 LQKENI. The ends lost 3 bases at V and 10 bases at J; junction bases unmatched: 16. The CDR3 region has the DNA TGTGCCAGCTCACCCCCGGGACAGGGCTCCGAACGAGGCTCACCCCTCCACTTT. Encoded protein: CASSPPGQGSERGSPLHF. Filled out from reference TRBV18 and TRBJ1-6, the complete variable domain reads NAGVMQNPRHLVRRRGQEARLRCSPMKGHSHVYWYRQLPEEGLKFMVYLQKENIIDESGMPKERFSAEFPKEGPSILRIQQVVRGDSAAYFCASSPPGQGSERGSPLHFGNGTRLTVT.

The rearrangement uses TRBV28 and TRBJ1-5; D remains unclear. V lost 3 bases and J 0 bases, leaving 9 bases between the germline ends. CDR1 is MDHEN, CDR2 SYDVKM, per germline. The CDR3 sequence is 15 residues long. The CDR3 bases are TGTGCCAGCAGTTTGTTGGGCGGTAGCAATCAGCCCCAGCATTTT. Encoded protein: CASSLLGGSNQPQHF.

The chain couples TRBV6-5 to TRBJ1-3; D may be TRBD1 (6 bases). The CDR3 runs 13 residues. Trimming cost V 4 bases and J 4 bases, with 8 bases left between them. Germline-derived CDR1 and CDR2 are MNHEY and SVGAGI. The CDR3 DNA sequence: TGTGCCAGCAGTTGGGGGACAGGAAACACCATATATTTT. Amino acids: CASSWGTGNTIYF.

The V and J genes are TRBV4-2 and TRBJ2-2; no clear D gene. Germline V gives CDR1 LGHNA, CDR2 YNFKEQ. The CDR3 extends over 15 amino acids. V was pared by 2 bases and J by 6 bases, with 13 bases between. CDR3 sequence reads: CASSQSGPAAGELFF. For the CDR3, the DNA is TGTGCCAGCAGCCAAAGTGGGCCAGCTGCCGGGGAGCTGTTTTTT.

The chain links TRBV7-2 to TRBJ2-2, with D possibly being TRBD1 or TRBD2 (7 bases each). The CDR3 has 17 residues. Germline-derived CDR1 and CDR2 are SGHTA and FQGNSA. The V gene lost 6 bases and the J gene lost 3 bases, with 20 bases spanning the gap. The chain's CDR3 is CASRPQGGAMDTGELFF. CDR3 in DNA: TGTGCCAGCAGGCCTCAGGGGGGGGCCATGGACACCGGGGAGCTGTTTTTT.

The count of this clone is one. This chain's CDR3 is CASSRDTSYEQYF. The CDR3 DNA reads as TGTGCCAGCAGTCGGGACACCTCCTACGAGCAGTACTTC. The rearrangement joins TRBV2 to TRBJ2-7; tentative D call: TRBD1 (6 bases). Germline loops: CDR1 SNHLY, CDR2 FYNNEI. V shed 5 bases and J shed 0 bases, with 8 bases lying between them. This CDR3 has 13 residues.

V is TRBV14 and J is TRBJ1-2; 9 positions match TRBD1. Germline trimming cut 4 bases from V and 14 bases from J; bases unmatched to any gene: 11. The CDR3 length is 13 residues. Looked up from germline, CDR1 is SGHDN and CDR2 is FVKESK. The CDR3 loop reads CASSPRPRQGGTF. DNA for the CDR3: TGTGCCAGCAGCCCGCGCCCTAGACAGGGGGGGACCTTC. Using reference TRBV14 and TRBJ1-2 for the parts outside the CDR3, the full variable domain is EAGVTQFPSHSVIEKGQTVTLRCDPISGHDNLYWYRRVMGKEIKFLLHFVKESKQDESGMPNNRFLAERTGGTYSTLKVQPAELEDSGVYFCASSPRPRQGGTFGSGTRLTVV.

To note about this clone: One end of the junction is discordant with germline, which a read error may explain. The chain is built from TRBV10-3 and TRBJ1-4; 7 nucleotides agree with TRBD1. Germline CDR1 is ENHRY and CDR2 is SYGVKD. The CDR3 is 14 amino acids. Here the CDR3 DNA reads TGTGCCACCCAGTCCGGGACAGAGAATGAAAGACTGTTTTTT. It is translated as CATQSGTENERLFF.

The V gene is TRBV6-5, the J gene TRBJ1-6, with unresolved D. This CDR3 has 12 amino acids. Trimming shortened V by 10 bases and J by 6 bases, and 10 bases separated the two germline ends. The germline gives CDR1 MNHEY, CDR2 SVGAGI. The DNA of the CDR3 is TGTGCCACCCGACGGACTAATTCACCCCTCCACTTT. As protein: CATRRTNSPLHF.

The chain uses TRBV9 and TRBJ1-4; TRBD1 matches 10 bases. The germline V gene encodes CDR1 SGDLS and CDR2 YYNGEE. The CDR3 length is 17 residues. V lost 4 bases, J lost 2 bases, and 8 bases stayed unmatched. The DNA for the CDR3 is TGTGCCAGCAGCTTGGGACAGGGGTACCTGACTAATGAAAAACTGTTTTTT. Its protein is CASSLGQGYLTNEKLFF.

V and J are TRBV12-3 or TRBV12-4 and TRBJ2-7; maybe TRBD1 (6 bases). The V and J ends lost 3 bases and 7 bases respectively, with 13 bases between them. The CDR3 covers 13 residues. CDR3 residues: CASSFGRGEEQYF. In DNA, the CDR3 is TGTGCCAGCAGTTTCGGCAGGGGAGAGGAGCAGTACTTC.